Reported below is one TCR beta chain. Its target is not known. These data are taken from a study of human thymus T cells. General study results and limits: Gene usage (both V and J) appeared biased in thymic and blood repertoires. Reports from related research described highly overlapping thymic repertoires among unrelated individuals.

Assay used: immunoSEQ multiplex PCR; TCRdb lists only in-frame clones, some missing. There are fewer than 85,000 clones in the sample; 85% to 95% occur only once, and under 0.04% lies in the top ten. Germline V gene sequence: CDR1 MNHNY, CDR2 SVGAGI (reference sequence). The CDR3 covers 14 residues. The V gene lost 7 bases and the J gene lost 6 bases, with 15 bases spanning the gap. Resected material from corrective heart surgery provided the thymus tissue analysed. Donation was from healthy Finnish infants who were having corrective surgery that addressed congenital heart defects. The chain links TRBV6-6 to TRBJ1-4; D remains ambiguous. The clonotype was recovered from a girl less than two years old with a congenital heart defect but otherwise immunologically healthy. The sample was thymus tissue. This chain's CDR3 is CASTPTRLDEKLFF. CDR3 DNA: TGTGCCAGCACCCCTACACGTCTGGATGAAAAACTGTTTTTT.